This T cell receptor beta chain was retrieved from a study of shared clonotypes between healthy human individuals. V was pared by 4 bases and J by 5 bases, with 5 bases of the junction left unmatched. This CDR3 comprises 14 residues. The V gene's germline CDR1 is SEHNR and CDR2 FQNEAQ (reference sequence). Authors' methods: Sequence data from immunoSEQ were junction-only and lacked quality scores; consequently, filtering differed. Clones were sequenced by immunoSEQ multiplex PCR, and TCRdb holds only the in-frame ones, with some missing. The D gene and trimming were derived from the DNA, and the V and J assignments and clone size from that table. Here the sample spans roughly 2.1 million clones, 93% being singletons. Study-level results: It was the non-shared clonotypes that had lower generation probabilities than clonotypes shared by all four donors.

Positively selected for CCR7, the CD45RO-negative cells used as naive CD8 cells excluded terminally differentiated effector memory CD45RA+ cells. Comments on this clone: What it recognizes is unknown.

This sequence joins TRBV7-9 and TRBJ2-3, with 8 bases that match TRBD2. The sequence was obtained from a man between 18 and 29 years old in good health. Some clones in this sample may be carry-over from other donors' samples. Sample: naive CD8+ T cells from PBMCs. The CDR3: CASSSVAGRDTQYF. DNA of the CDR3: TGTGCCAGCAGCTCCGTAGCGGGGCGAGATACGCAGTATTTT.